This TCR beta chain was recorded in a study of blood T cell repertoires in COVID-19. Study as a whole: Samples representing acute and convalescent COVID-19 were sourced from the United States, Italy and Spain. Sources were T cells, B-cell-depleted T cells, or PBMCs; the material itself was cDNA or gDNA.

This CDR3 contains 13 residues. The germline V gene has CDR1 MNHEY and CDR2 SVGAGI. Deletions cut 6 bases from V and 6 bases from J, with 15 bases between. In the original workflow: Estimates of nucleated cell counts were drawn from the amplification of reference gene primers. Using immunoSEQ multiplex PCR, the repertoire was profiled, and TCRdb retains in-frame clones only, with some absent. The V and J calls and clone size were taken over from that table, and D and trimming were inferred from the DNA. The table records a few hundred thousand clones, about 89% of them present only once. Sequences were obtained from peripheral blood. The rearrangement links TRBV6-5 to TRBJ2-7, with D uncertain. The sequence was collected from a woman between 45 and 60 years old with acute or convalescent COVID-19. The CDR3 sequence is CASRPINGGEQYF. Here the CDR3 DNA reads TGTGCCAGCAGACCAATCAACGGTGGCGAGCAGTACTTC.